Listed here are 2 T cell receptor beta chains from one sample, sequenced in a study of blood T cell repertoires in COVID-19. The repertoire was sequenced with immunoSEQ multiplex PCR; TCRdb's copy has only in-frame clones and lacks some. The sample lists roughly 230,000 clones; over 75% were seen once. The sample comprised PBMCs or T cells enriched from blood (not recorded which). The origin of the receptors is a woman in her sixties who had recovered from COVID-19.

The V gene is TRBV6-1, the J gene TRBJ1-1; 8 nucleotides agree with TRBD1. Germline V gene lookup returns CDR1 MNHNS and CDR2 SASEGT. V lost 1 base to trimming and J lost 7 bases; unmatched junction nucleotides: 2. The CDR3 totals 13 residues. The CDR3 nucleotides read TGTGCCAGCAGTGAAGGGACAGGGCGTGAAGCTTTCTTT. It specifies CASSEGTGREAFF.

The rearrangement links TRBV12-1 to TRBJ2-7; the table's D call, TRBD1, has no DNA check behind it. TRBV12-1 is designated a pseudogene. The CDR3 length is 14 residues. CDR3 bases: TGTGCCAGCAGGAATCCGGGACAGGGTCCCGAGCAGTACTTC. It translates to CASRNPGQGPEQYF.